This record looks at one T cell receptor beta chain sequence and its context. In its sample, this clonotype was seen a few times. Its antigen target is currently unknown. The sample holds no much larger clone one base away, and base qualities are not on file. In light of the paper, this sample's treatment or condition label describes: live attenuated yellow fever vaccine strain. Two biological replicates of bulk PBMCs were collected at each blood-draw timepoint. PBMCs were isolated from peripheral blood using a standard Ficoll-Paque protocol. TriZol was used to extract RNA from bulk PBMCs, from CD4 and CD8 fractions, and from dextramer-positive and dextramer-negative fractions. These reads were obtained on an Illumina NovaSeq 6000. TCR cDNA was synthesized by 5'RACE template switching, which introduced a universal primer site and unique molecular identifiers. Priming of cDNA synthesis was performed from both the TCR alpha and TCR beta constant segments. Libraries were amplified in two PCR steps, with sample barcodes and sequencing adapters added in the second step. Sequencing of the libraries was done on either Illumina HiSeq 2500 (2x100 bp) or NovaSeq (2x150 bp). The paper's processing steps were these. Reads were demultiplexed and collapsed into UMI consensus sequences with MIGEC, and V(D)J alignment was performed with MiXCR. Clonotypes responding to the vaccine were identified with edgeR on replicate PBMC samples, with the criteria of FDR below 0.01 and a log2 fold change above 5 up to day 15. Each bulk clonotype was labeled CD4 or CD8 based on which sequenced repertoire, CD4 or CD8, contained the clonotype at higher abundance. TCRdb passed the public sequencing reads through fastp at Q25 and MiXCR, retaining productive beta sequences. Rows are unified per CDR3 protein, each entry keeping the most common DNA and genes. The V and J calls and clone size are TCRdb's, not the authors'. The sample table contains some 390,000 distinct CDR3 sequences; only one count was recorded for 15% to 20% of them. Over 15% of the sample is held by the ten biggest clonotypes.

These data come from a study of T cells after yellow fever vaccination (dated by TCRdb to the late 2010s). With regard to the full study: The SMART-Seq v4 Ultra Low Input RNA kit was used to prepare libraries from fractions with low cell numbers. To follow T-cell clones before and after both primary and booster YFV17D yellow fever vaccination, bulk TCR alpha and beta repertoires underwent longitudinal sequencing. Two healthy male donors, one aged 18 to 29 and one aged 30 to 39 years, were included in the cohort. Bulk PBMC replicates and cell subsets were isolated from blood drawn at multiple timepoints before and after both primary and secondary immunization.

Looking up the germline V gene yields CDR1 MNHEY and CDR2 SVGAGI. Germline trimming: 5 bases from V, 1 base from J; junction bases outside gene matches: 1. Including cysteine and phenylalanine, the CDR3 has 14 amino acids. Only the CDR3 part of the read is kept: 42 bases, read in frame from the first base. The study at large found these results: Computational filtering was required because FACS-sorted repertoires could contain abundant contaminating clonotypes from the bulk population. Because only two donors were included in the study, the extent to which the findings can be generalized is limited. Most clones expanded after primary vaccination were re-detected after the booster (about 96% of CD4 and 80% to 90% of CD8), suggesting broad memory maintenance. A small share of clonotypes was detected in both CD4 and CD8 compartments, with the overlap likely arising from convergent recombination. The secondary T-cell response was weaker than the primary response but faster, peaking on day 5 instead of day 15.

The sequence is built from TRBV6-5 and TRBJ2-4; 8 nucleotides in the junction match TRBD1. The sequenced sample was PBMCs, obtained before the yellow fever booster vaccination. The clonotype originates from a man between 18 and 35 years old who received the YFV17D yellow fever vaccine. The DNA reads TGTGCCAGCAGTCGACAGGGGGCCAAAAACATTCAGTACTTC. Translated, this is CASSRQGAKNIQYF.